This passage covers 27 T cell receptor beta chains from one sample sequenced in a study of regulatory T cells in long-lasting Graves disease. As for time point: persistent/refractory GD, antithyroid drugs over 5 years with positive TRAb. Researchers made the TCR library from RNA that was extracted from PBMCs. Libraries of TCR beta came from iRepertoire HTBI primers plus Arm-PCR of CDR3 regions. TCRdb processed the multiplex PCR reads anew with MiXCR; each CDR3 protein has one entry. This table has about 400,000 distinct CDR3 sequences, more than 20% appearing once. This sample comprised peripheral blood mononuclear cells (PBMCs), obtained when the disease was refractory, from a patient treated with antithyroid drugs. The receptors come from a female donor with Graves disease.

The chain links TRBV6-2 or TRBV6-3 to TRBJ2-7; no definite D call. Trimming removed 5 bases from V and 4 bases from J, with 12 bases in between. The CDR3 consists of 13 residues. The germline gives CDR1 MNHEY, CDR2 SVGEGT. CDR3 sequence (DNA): TGTGCCAGCAGTCCCAATCTTATTTACGAGCAGTACTTC. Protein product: CASSPNLIYEQYF.

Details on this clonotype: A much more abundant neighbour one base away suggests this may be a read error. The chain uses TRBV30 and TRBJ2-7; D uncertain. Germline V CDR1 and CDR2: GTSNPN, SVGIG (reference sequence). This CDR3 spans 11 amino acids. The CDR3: CARSGSYEQYF. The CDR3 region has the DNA TGTGCCCGGAGTGGATCCTACGAGCAGTACTTC.

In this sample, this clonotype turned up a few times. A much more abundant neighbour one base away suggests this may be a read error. The DNA of the CDR3 is TGTGCCAGCAGTTTAGGACGGGAGTTCCACTATGGCTACACCTTC. The encoded protein is CASSLGREFHYGYTF. The rearrangement links TRBV12-3 or TRBV12-4 to TRBJ1-2; D is unresolved. The CDR3 contains 15 residues. Trimming left V 1 base short and J 3 bases short, with 12 bases between.

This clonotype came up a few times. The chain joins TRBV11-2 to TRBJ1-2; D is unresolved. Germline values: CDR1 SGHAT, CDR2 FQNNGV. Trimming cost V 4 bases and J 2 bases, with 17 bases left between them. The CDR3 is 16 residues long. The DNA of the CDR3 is TGTGCCAGCAGCTCCTCGTTAGGCACCATAAACTATGGCTACACCTTC. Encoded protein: CASSSSLGTINYGYTF. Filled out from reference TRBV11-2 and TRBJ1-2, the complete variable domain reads EAGVAQSPRYKIIEKRQSVAFWCNPISGHATLYWYQQILGQGPKLLIQFQNNGVVDDSQLPKDRFSAERLKGVDSTLKIQPAKLEDSAVYLCASSSSLGTINYGYTFGSGTRLTVV.

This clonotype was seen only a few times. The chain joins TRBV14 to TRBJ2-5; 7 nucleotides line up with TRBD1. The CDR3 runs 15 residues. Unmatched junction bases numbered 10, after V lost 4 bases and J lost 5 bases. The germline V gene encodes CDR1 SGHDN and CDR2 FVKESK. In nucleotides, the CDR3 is TGTGCCAGCAGCCCACGACAGGGAGAGTGGGAGACCCAGTACTTC. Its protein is CASSPRQGEWETQYF.

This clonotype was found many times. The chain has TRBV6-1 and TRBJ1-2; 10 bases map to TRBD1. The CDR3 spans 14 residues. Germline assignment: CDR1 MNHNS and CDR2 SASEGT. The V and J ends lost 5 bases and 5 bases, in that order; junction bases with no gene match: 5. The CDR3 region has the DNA TGTGCCAGCAGTCAAGACAGGGGGCCGTATGGCTACACCTTC. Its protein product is CASSQDRGPYGYTF.

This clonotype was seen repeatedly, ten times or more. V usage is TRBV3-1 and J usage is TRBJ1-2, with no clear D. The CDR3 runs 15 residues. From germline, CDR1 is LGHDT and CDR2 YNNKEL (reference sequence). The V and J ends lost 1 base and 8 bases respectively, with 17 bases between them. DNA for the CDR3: TGTGCCAGCAGCCAAGGTGATCGGGTGGAAGGAGGCTACACCTTC. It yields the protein CASSQGDRVEGGYTF.

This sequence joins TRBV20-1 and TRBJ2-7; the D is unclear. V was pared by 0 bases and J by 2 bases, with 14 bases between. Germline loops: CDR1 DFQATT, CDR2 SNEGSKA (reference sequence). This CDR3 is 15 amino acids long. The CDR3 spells CSAREARSYPYEQYF. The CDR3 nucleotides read TGCAGTGCTAGAGAAGCGCGTAGCTACCCCTACGAGCAGTACTTC.

CDR3 in amino acids: CSALRQNNEQFF. The CDR3 bases are TGCAGCGCTTTGAGACAGAACAATGAGCAGTTCTTC. The chain combines TRBV29-1 with TRBJ2-1; D might be TRBD1 (5 bases). V shed 7 bases and J shed 5 bases, with 12 bases lying between them. CDR1 and CDR2 (germline): SQVTM, ANQGSEA. The CDR3 consists of 12 residues.

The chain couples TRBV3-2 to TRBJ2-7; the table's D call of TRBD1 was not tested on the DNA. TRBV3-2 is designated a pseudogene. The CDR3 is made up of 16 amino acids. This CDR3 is CASSQEGQGPPYEQYF. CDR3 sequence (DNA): TGTGCCAGCAGCCAAGAAGGACAGGGGCCCCCCTACGAGCAGTACTTC.

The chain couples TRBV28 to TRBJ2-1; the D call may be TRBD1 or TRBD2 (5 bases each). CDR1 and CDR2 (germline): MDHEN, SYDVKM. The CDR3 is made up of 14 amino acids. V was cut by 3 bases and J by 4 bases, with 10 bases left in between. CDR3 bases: TGTGCCAGCAGTTTCCGGGACGAATACAATGAGCAGTTCTTC. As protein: CASSFRDEYNEQFF.

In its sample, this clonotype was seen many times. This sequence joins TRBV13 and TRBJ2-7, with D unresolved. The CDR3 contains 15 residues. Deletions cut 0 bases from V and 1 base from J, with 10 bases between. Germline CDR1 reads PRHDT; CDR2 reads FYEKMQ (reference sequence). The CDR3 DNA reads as TGTGCCAGCAGCTTAGGAACGGCTCAGTCCTACGAGCAGTACTTC. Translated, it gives CASSLGTAQSYEQYF.

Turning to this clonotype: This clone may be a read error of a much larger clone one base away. As DNA, the CDR3 is TGCGCCAGCAGCCAAGATCTGAAAGAGGCCCAGTACTTC. It yields the protein CASSQDLKEAQYF. This rearrangement joins TRBV4-3 to TRBJ2-5, with unresolved D. From germline, CDR1 is LGHNA and CDR2 YSLEER. The CDR3 totals 13 residues.

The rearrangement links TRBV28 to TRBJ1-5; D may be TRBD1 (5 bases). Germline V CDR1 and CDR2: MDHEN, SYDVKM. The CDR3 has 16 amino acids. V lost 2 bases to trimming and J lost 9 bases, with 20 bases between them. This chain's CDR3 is CASSLENLGGGWPQHF. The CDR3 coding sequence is TGTGCCAGCAGTTTAGAAAACCTGGGGGGGGGTTGGCCCCAGCATTTT.

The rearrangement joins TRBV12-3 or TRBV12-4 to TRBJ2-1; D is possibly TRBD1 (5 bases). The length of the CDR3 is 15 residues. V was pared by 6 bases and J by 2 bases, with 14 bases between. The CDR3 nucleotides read TGTGCCAGCAGCTTTACGGCAGGGACCTACAATGAGCAGTTCTTC. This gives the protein CASSFTAGTYNEQFF.

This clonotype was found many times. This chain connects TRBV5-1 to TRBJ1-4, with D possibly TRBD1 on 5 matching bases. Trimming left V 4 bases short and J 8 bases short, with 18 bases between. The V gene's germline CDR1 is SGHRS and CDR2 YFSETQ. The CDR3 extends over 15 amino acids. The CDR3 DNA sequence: TGCGCCAGCAGCCTACGGGACGCCAAACGGGAAAAACTGTTTTTT. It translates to CASSLRDAKREKLFF.

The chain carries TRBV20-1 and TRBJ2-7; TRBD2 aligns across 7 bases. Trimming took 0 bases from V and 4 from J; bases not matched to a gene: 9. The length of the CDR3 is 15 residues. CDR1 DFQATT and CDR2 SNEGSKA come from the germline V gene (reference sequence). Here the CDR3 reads CSARDMREGRYEQYF. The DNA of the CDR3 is TGCAGTGCTAGAGATATGAGGGAGGGCCGTTACGAGCAGTACTTC.

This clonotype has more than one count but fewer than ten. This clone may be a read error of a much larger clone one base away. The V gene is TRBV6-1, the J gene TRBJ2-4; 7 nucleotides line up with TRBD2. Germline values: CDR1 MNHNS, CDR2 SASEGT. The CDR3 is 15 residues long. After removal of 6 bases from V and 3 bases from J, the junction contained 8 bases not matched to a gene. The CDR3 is CASSVLTGGKNIQYF. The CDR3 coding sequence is TGTGCCAGCAGCGTACTAACGGGAGGCAAAAACATTCAGTACTTC.

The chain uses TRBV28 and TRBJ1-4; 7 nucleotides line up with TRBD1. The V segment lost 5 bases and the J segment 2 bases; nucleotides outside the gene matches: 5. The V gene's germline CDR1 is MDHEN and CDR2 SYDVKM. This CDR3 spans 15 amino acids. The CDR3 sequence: CASSPQGVTNEKLFF. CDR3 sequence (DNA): TGTGCCAGCAGTCCGCAGGGGGTGACTAATGAAAAACTGTTTTTT.

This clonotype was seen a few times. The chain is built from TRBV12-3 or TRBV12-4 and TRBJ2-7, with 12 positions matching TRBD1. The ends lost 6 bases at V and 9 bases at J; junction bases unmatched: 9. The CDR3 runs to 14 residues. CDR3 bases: TGTGCCAGCAGGGGGGACAGGGGGCTGAGGGGGCAGTACTTC. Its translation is CASRGDRGLRGQYF.

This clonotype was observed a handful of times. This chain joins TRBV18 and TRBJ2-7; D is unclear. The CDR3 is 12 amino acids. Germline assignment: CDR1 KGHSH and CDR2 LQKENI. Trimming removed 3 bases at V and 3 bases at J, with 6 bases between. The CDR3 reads CASSPRDYEQYF. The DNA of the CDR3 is TGTGCCAGCTCACCTAGGGACTACGAGCAGTACTTC.

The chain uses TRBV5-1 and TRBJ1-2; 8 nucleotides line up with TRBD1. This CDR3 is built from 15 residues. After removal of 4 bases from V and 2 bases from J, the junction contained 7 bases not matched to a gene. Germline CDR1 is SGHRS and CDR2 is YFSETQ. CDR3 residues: CASSRDSGGNYGYTF. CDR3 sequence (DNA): TGCGCCAGCAGCCGGGACTCAGGGGGCAACTATGGCTACACCTTC.

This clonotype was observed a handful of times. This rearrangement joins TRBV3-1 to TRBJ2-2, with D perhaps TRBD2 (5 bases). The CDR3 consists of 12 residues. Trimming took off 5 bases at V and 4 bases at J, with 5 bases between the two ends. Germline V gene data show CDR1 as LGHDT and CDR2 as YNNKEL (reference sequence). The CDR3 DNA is TGTGCCAGCAGCGGGAGCACCGGGGAGCTGTTTTTT. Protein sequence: CASSGSTGELFF. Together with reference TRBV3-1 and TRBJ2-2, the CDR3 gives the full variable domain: DTAVSQTPKYLVTQMGNDKSIKCEQNLGHDTMYWYKQDSKKFLKIMFSYNNKELIINETVPNRFSPKSPDKAHLNLHINSLELGDSAVYFCASSGSTGELFFGEGSRLTVL.

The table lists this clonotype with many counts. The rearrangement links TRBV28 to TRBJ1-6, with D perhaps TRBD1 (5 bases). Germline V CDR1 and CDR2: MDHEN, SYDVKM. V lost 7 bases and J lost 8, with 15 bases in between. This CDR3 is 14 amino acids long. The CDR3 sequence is CASTPGAWYSPLHF. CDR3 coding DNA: TGTGCCAGCACCCCCGGGGCTTGGTATTCACCCCTCCACTTT.

CDR3 region: CASSQDRVRGVGQNYGYTF. The CDR3 DNA follows: TGCGCCAGCAGCCAAGATAGGGTCCGGGGCGTAGGCCAGAACTATGGCTACACCTTC. The rearrangement uses TRBV4-3 and TRBJ1-2; possibly TRBD1 for D (5 bases). The V gene's germline CDR1 is LGHNA and CDR2 YSLEER. V dropped 0 bases and J dropped 2 bases, with 22 bases sitting between them. The CDR3 totals 19 residues.

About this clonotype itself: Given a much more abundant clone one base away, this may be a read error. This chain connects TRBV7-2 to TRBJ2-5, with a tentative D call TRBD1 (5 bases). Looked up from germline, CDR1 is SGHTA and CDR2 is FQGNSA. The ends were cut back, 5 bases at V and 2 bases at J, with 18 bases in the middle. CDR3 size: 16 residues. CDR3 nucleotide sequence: TGTGCCAGCAGCGCCCGGACAAGCAGTATTCAAGAGACCCAGTACTTC. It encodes CASSARTSSIQETQYF. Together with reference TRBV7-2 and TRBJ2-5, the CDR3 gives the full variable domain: GAGVSQSPSNKVTEKGKDVELRCDPISGHTALYWYRQSLGQGLEFLIYFQGNSAPDKSGLPSDRFSAERTGGSVSTLTIQRTQQEDSAVYLCASSARTSSIQETQYFGPGTRLLVL.

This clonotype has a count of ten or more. In DNA, the CDR3 is TGTGCCAGCACCACCAAATCCCCCCGACAACCGAGCAATCAGCCCCAGCATTTT. Translating gives CASTTKSPRQPSNQPQHF. V usage is TRBV27 and J usage is TRBJ1-5; D is ambiguous. In germline, CDR1 is MNHEY, CDR2 SMNVEV (reference sequence). The CDR3 consists of 18 residues. With 7 bases removed from V and 1 base from J, the gap between germline ends came to 23 bases.